This T cell receptor beta chain was obtained from a study of Tregs in tolerant kidney transplant recipients. TCRdb keeps only in-frame clones here, not all; method: immunoSEQ multiplex PCR. This table holds about 73,000 clones, under 95% found once. This clone appeared once. Unstimulated regulatory T cells (CD4+CD25+CD127-), CD4+CD25- non-regulatory cells, CD4 and CD8 cells were FACS-sorted from thawed PBMCs. Germline CDR1 reads SGHRS; CDR2 reads YFSETQ. This CDR3 contains 15 residues. V was trimmed by 0 bases and J by 6 bases, leaving 14 bases between them. The clonotype comes from a human donor who received a combined kidney and bone marrow transplant. This rearrangement joins TRBV5-1 to TRBJ2-3; D is undetermined. The sequences come from Tregs from blood, collected before the transplant. CDR3 in DNA: TGCGCCAGCAGCTTGGACGGGTCCGACCCTGATACGCAGTATTTT. Translated, it gives CASSLDGSDPDTQYF.